Below, 21 T cell receptor beta chains from the same sample are listed, as sequenced in a study of OX40 agonist ivuxolimab in advanced cancers. Produced via immunoSEQ multiplex PCR; TCRdb's table is partial and in-frame only. Here the sample spans tens of thousands of clones, approximately 90% being singletons. The sample consisted of CD4+ or CD8+ T cells sorted from blood, taken in a trial of the OX40 agonist ivuxolimab. Receptors were obtained from an adult with an advanced solid tumor such as melanoma, head and neck, liver or kidney cancer.

V gene TRBV7-9 combines with J gene TRBJ1-3; D is unclear. Germline CDR1 is SEHNR and CDR2 is FQNEAQ (reference sequence). The ends were cut back, 2 bases at V and 7 bases at J, with 9 bases in the middle. The length of the CDR3 is 13 residues. The chain's CDR3 is CASSLPTVNTIYF. In DNA, the CDR3 is TGTGCCAGCAGCTTACCAACCGTGAACACCATATATTTT.

J is TRBJ2-1 and V is TRBV30; TRBD2 might be the D (6 bases). The length of the CDR3 is 16 residues. Germline V CDR1 and CDR2: GTSNPN, SVGIG (reference sequence). Between the trimmed V and J ends, which lost 2 bases and 1 base, there was a span of 15 bases. CDR3 protein: CAWSSGYGSSYNEQFF. CDR3 sequence (DNA): TGTGCCTGGAGTTCGGGATACGGGAGTTCCTACAATGAGCAGTTCTTC.

This rearrangement joins TRBV19 to TRBJ2-3; D uncertain. The CDR3 runs 15 residues. Per germline, CDR1 LNHDA and CDR2 SQIVND (reference sequence). V was cut by 3 bases and J by 2 bases, with 12 bases left in between. CDR3 residues: CASSIRVSHTDTQYF. CDR3 sequence (DNA): TGTGCCAGTAGTATCCGGGTCAGCCACACAGATACGCAGTATTTT.

This clone appeared once. The chain couples TRBV6-1 to TRBJ2-7; TRBD1 is a possible D gene (6 bases). The V and J ends lost 9 bases and 0 bases respectively, with 12 bases between them. Germline V gene data show CDR1 as MNHNS and CDR2 as SASEGT. This CDR3 is built from 13 residues. The DNA of the CDR3 is TGTGCCAGTTACCAGGGGCTCTCCTACGAGCAGTACTTC. The encoded protein is CASYQGLSYEQYF.

The chain carries TRBV7-9 and TRBJ2-2; 11 nucleotides agree with TRBD1. V was clipped by 7 bases and J by 5 bases; unmatched bases: 12. The CDR3 has 17 amino acids. The germline CDR1 and CDR2 sequences are SEHNR and FQNEAQ (reference sequence). This CDR3 reads CASISLTGQGATGELFF. CDR3 coding DNA: TGTGCCAGCATATCACTTACCGGACAGGGGGCAACCGGGGAGCTGTTTTTT.

The chain couples TRBV7-6 to TRBJ2-1; 9 positions agree with TRBD1. CDR3 length equals 13 residues. The V and J ends lost 5 bases and 10 bases, in that order; junction bases with no gene match: 6. Germline-derived CDR1 and CDR2 are SGHVS and FNYEAQ. The CDR3 region has the DNA TGTGCCAGCAGCCTAACAGGGACAGGGGAGCAGTTCTTC. It translates to CASSLTGTGEQFF.

The chain has TRBV6-5 and TRBJ1-1; TRBD1 might be the D (5 bases). In germline, CDR1 is MNHEY, CDR2 SVGAGI. V gave up 2 bases and J gave up 4 bases, with 8 bases separating them. This CDR3 comprises 13 residues. CDR3: CASSYGGGTEAFF. Written as DNA, the CDR3 is TGTGCCAGCAGTTACGGTGGGGGCACTGAAGCTTTCTTT.

This sequence joins TRBV28 and TRBJ2-7; maybe TRBD2 (6 bases). The CDR3 spans 12 residues. V gave up 3 bases and J gave up 6 bases, with 9 bases separating them. From germline, CDR1 is MDHEN and CDR2 SYDVKM. The DNA of the CDR3 is TGTGCCAGCAGTTTTAGCGGATCCGAGCAGTACTTC. This translates into CASSFSGSEQYF.

This sequence joins TRBV6-5 and TRBJ2-1; a weak D match, TRBD2 (6 bases). The CDR3 extends over 14 amino acids. V was pared by 5 bases and J by 6 bases, with 14 bases between. Germline V CDR1 and CDR2: MNHEY, SVGAGI. The CDR3, as DNA: TGTGCCAGCAGTGGCTCGGGACTCTCCAATGAGCAGTTCTTC. Encoded protein: CASSGSGLSNEQFF.

V usage is TRBV7-9 and J usage is TRBJ2-7; TRBD2 matches at 8 bases. Germline-derived CDR1 and CDR2 are SEHNR and FQNEAQ (reference sequence). This CDR3 contains 13 residues. Trimming removed 7 bases from V and 4 bases from J; junction bases left unmatched: 6. The CDR3 nucleotides read TGTGCCAGCACGAGCGGGGGAGTTTACGAGCAGTACTTC. Its translation is CASTSGGVYEQYF.

The rearrangement joins TRBV19 to TRBJ2-1, with D perhaps TRBD2 (6 bases). Germline CDR1 reads LNHDA; CDR2 reads SQIVND (reference sequence). Trimming took 6 bases from V and 10 from J, leaving 22 bases between them. This CDR3 is built from 15 residues. The CDR3 reads CASSQFSGSYGEQFF. In DNA, the CDR3 is TGTGCCAGTAGCCAATTTAGCGGATCCTATGGGGAGCAGTTCTTC. The whole variable domain, remainder taken from reference TRBV19 and TRBJ2-1, is DGGITQSPKYLFRKEGQNVTLSCEQNLNHDAMYWYRQDPGQGLRLIYYSQIVNDFQKGDIAEGYSVSREKKESFPLTVTSAQKNPTAFYLCASSQFSGSYGEQFFGPGTRLTVL.

The chain is built from TRBV5-8 and TRBJ1-1, with D possibly being TRBD1 (6 bases). The CDR3 extends over 13 amino acids. Trimming took 3 bases from V and 4 from J, leaving 10 bases between them. The V gene's germline CDR1 is SGHTS and CDR2 YDEGEE. The CDR3 spells CASSSRGGTEAFF. DNA of the CDR3: TGTGCCAGCAGCTCCAGGGGTGGCACTGAAGCTTTCTTT. Full variable domain (missing parts from reference TRBV5-8 and TRBJ1-1): EAGVTQSPTHLIKTRGQQATLRCSPISGHTSVYWYQQALGLGLQFLLWYDEGEERNRGNFPPRFSGRQFPNYSSELNVNALELEDSALYLCASSSRGGTEAFFGQGTRLTVV.

J is TRBJ2-1 and V is TRBV7-9; D gene ambiguous. V was trimmed by 5 bases and J by 8 bases, leaving 13 bases between them. The CDR3 loop spans 13 amino acids. Germline V gene lookup returns CDR1 SEHNR and CDR2 FQNEAQ (reference sequence). In DNA, the CDR3 is TGTGCCAGCAGCCAACCGGGTGGTCATGAGCAGTTCTTC. Its translation: CASSQPGGHEQFF.

V usage is TRBV9 and J usage is TRBJ2-1; D unresolved. The V end was cut by 3 bases, the J end by 5 bases, with 9 bases between. Germline loops: CDR1 SGDLS, CDR2 YYNGEE. CDR3 length equals 13 residues. CDR3 protein: CASSEPPNNEQFF. CDR3 nucleotide sequence: TGTGCCAGCAGCGAGCCCCCCAACAATGAGCAGTTCTTC.

V and J are TRBV2 and TRBJ2-5, with 10 bases that match TRBD2. V shed 6 bases, J shed 1 base, and the junction held 2 bases outside the gene matches. Per germline, CDR1 SNHLY and CDR2 FYNNEI. This CDR3 is built from 14 residues. The CDR3 spells CASRLAGFQETQYF. Here the CDR3 DNA reads TGTGCCAGCAGACTAGCGGGATTCCAAGAGACCCAGTACTTC.

The chain employs TRBV5-1 and TRBJ2-1; TRBD2 matches at 9 bases. Germline V gives CDR1 SGHRS, CDR2 YFSETQ. The V gene end was trimmed by 0 bases and the J gene end by 7 bases; junction bases not matched to a gene: 5. This CDR3 comprises 15 residues. The CDR3 coding sequence is TGCGCCAGCAGCTTGGGTCTAGCGGGAATTAATGAGCAGTTCTTC. Translated, it gives CASSLGLAGINEQFF.

This clone appeared once. The chain uses TRBV29-1 and TRBJ2-1; D gene ambiguous. There are 11 residues in the CDR3. Trimming pared 2 bases from V and 6 bases from J, leaving 5 bases between. CDR1 is SQVTM and CDR2 is ANQGSEA in the germline V gene. The CDR3 here is CSVESFNEQFF. CDR3 sequence (DNA): TGCAGCGTTGAAAGCTTCAATGAGCAGTTCTTC.

The chain has TRBV10-2 and TRBJ2-3; D gene uncertain. CDR3 length: 15 amino acids. Trimming removed 2 bases at V and 0 bases at J, with 9 bases between. The germline V gene has CDR1 WSHSY and CDR2 SAAADI. In nucleotides, the CDR3 is TGCGCCAGCAGTGAGGAGTTCGCTAGCACAGATACGCAGTATTTT. Translated, it gives CASSEEFASTDTQYF.

In the case of this clone: An end of the junction does not agree with germline; a read error may underlie this. This chain uses TRBV6-1 with TRBJ1-2; D uncertain. The germline V gene has CDR1 MNHNS and CDR2 SASEGT. The CDR3 is made up of 14 amino acids. CDR3 protein: CAISESPDNYGYTF. The CDR3 coding sequence is TGTGCCATCAGTGAGTCTCCGGATAACTATGGCTACACCTTC.

CDR3 coding DNA: TGCGCCAGCAGCCAAATCCTAGCGGGAGGGCCCTGGGAGACCCAGTACTTC. This encodes CASSQILAGGPWETQYF. The chain joins TRBV4-1 to TRBJ2-5; 12 bases line up with TRBD2. CDR3 length: 17 amino acids. Per the germline V gene, CDR1 is MGHRA and CDR2 is YSYEKL. V shed 2 bases, J shed 5 bases, and the junction held 9 bases outside the gene matches.

This clone has only one observation. V is TRBV9 and J is TRBJ1-1; no clear D. Germline V gives CDR1 SGDLS, CDR2 YYNGEE. V lost 4 bases to trimming and J lost 4 bases, with 11 bases between them. This CDR3 has 13 amino acids. CDR3 nucleotide sequence: TGTGCCAGCAGCCCCGGAGGCGGCACTGAAGCTTTCTTT. It encodes CASSPGGGTEAFF.